This TCR beta chain was profiled in a study of cytomegalovirus exposure and HLA in healthy donors. The PCR used 60 Vbeta and 13 Jbeta primers. Generated by immunoSEQ multiplex PCR, the TCRdb table keeps only in-frame clones and is missing some. The data show 150,000 to 200,000 clones, approximately 85% seen once. Notes on the study in general: Later analysis identified a missense DCLRE1C variant that was linked to TCR beta V- and J-gene trimming.

Between the trimmed V and J ends, which lost 5 bases and 4 bases, there was a span of 11 bases. The CDR3 sequence is 13 residues long. Germline CDR1 reads MDHEN; CDR2 reads SYDVKM. This clone was detected only once. The antigen remains unidentified. The V call is TRBV28, the J call TRBJ1-2; TRBD1 might be the D (6 bases). Sequenced input: PBMCs. The TCR was taken from a woman between 50 and 59 years old in good health and CMV-seronegative. The CDR3 nucleotides read TGTGCCAGCAGTGAGGGGGTTGCCTATGGCTACACCTTC. Protein: CASSEGVAYGYTF.